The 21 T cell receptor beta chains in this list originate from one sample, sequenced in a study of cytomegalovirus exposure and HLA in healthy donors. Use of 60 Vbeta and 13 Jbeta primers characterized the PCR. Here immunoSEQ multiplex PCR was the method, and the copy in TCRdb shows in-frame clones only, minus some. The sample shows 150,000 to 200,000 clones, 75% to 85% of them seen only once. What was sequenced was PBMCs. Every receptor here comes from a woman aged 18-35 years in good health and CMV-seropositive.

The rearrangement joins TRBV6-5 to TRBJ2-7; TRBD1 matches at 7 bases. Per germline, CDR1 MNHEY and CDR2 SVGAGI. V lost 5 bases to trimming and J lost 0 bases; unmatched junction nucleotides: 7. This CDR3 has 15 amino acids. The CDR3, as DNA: TGTGCCAGCAGTCCGAGGGGGCCTAGCTCCTACGAGCAGTACGTC. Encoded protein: CASSPRGPSSYEQYV.

The CDR3 spells CASSQEGRGRGYTF. The CDR3 nucleotides are TGTGCCAGCAGCCAAGAGGGGAGAGGGCGCGGCTACACCTTC. V and J are TRBV4-2 and TRBJ1-2; D remains unclear. This CDR3 spans 14 amino acids. Per the germline V gene, CDR1 is LGHNA and CDR2 is YNFKEQ. V was clipped by 0 bases and J by 8 bases, with 13 bases between them.

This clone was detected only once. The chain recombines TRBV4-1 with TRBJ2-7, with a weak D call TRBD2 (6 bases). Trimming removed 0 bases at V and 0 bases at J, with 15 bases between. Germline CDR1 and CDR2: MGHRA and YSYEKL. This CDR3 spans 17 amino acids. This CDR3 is CASSQDAAGQGSYEQYF. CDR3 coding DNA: TGCGCCAGCAGCCAAGATGCGGCGGGGCAGGGCTCCTACGAGCAGTACTTC.

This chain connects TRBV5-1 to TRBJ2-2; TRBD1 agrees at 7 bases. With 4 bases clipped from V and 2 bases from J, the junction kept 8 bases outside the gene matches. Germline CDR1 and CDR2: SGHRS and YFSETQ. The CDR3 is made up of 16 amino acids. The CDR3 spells CASSPRTGANTGELFF. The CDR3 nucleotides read TGCGCCAGCAGCCCCCGGACAGGTGCAAACACCGGGGAGCTGTTTTTT.

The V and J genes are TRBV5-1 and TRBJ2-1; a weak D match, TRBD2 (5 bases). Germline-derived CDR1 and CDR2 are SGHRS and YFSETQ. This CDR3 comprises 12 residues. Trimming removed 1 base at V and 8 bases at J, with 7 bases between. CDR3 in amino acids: CASSLSGDEQFF. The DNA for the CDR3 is TGCGCCAGCAGCTTGTCCGGGGATGAGCAGTTCTTC.

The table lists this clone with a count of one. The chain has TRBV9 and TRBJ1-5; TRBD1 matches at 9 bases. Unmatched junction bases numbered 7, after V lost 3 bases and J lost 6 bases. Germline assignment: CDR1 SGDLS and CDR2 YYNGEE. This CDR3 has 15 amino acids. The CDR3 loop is CASSAGQGRGQPQHF. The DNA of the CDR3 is TGTGCCAGCAGCGCGGGACAGGGTAGGGGTCAGCCCCAGCATTTT.

CDR3 nucleotides: TGCGCCAGCAGCTTGGCAGGAAGCACAGATACGCAGTATTTT. It codes for CASSLAGSTDTQYF. The rearrangement joins TRBV5-1 to TRBJ2-3; D uncertain. The CDR3 sequence is 14 residues long. The V end lost 0 bases, the J end lost 0 bases, and 5 bases lay between the germline ends. In germline, CDR1 is SGHRS, CDR2 YFSETQ.

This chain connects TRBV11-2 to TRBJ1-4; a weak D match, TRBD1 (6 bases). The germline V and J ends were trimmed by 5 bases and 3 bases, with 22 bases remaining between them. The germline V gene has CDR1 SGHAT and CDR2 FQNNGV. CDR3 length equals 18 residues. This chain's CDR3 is CASSPKRDSKGANEKLFF. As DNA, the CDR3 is TGTGCCAGCAGCCCAAAGCGGGACTCCAAGGGGGCTAATGAAAAACTGTTTTTT.

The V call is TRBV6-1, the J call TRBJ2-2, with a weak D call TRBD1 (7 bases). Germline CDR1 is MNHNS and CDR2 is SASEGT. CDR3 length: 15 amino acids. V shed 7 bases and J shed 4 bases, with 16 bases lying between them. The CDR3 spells CASTPSRGATGELFF. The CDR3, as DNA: TGTGCCAGCACTCCGAGCAGGGGGGCCACCGGGGAGCTGTTTTTT.

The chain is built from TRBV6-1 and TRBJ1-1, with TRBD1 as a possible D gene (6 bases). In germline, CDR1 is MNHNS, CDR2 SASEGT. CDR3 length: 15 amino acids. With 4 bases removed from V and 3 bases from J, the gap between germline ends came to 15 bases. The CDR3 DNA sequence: TGTGCCAGCAGTGCCCCGCGGGGGGCCTACACTGAAGCTTTCTTT. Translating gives CASSAPRGAYTEAFF.

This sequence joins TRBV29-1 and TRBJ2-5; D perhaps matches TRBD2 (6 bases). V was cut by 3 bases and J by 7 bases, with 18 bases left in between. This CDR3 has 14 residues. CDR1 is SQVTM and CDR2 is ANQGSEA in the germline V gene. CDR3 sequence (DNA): TGCAGCGTTGAGGGCGGGGCCGGGCCCCTGACCCAGTACTTC. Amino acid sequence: CSVEGGAGPLTQYF.

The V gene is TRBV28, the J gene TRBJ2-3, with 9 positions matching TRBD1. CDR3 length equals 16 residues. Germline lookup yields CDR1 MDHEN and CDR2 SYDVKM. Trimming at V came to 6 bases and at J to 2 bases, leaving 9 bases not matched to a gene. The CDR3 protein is CASSGRTGDFTDTQYF. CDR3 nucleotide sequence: TGTGCCAGCAGCGGGCGGACAGGGGATTTCACAGATACGCAGTATTTT. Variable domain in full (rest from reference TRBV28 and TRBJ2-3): DVKVTQSSRYLVKRTGEKVFLECVQDMDHENMFWYRQDPGLGLRLIYFSYDVKMKEKGDIPEGYSVSREKKERFSLILESASTNQTSMYLCASSGRTGDFTDTQYFGPGTRLTVL.

CDR3 loop: CAISPGAYEQYV. In DNA, the CDR3 is TGTGCCATCAGCCCAGGGGCCTACGAGCAGTACGTC. V usage is TRBV10-3 and J usage is TRBJ2-7, with D maybe TRBD1 (6 bases). CDR3 length equals 12 residues. The germline V and J ends were trimmed by 6 bases and 2 bases, with 8 bases remaining between them. Germline V gene sequence: CDR1 ENHRY, CDR2 SYGVKD.

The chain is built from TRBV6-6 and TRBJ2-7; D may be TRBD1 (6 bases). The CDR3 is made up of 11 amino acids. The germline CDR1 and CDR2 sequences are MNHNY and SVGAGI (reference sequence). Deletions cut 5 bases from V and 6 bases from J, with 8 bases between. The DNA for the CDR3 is TGTGCCAGCAGTCTAGGGGGCGAGCAGTACGTC. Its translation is CASSLGGEQYV.

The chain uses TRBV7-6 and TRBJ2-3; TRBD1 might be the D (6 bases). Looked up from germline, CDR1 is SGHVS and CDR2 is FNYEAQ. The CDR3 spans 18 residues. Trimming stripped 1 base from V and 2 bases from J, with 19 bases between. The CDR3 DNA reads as TGTGCCAGCAGCTTAGAGTTAAGGCAGGGGCCAGTCACAGATACGCAGTATTTT. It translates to CASSLELRQGPVTDTQYF. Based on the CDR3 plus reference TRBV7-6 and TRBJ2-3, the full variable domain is GAGVSQSPRYKVTKRGQDVALRCDPISGHVSLYWYRQALGQGPEFLTYFNYEAQQDKSGLPNDRFSAERPEGSISTLTIQRTEQRDSAMYRCASSLELRQGPVTDTQYFGPGTRLTVL.

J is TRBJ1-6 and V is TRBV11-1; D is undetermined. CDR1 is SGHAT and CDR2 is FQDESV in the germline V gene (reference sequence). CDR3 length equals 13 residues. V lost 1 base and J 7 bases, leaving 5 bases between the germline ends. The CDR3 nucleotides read TGTGCCAGCAGCTTAGGAGAGAATTCACCCCTCCACTTT. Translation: CASSLGENSPLHF.

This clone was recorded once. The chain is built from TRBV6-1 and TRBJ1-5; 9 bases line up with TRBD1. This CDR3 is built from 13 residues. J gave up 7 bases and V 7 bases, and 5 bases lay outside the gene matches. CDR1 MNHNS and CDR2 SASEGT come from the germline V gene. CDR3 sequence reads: CASKDRGGQPQHF. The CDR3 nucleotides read TGTGCCAGCAAGGACAGGGGTGGCCAGCCCCAGCATTTT.

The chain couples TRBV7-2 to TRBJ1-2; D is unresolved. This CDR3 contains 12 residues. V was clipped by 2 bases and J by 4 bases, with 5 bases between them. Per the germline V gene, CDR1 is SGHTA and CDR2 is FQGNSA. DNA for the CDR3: TGTGCCAGCAGCTTACCCCTCTATGGCTACACCTTC. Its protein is CASSLPLYGYTF.

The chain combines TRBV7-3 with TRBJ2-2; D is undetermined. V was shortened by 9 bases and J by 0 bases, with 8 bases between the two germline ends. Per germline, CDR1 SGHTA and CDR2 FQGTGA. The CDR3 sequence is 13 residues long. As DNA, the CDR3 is TGTGCCAGTGCGGCCTCGAACACCGGGGAGCTGTTTTTT. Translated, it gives CASAASNTGELFF.

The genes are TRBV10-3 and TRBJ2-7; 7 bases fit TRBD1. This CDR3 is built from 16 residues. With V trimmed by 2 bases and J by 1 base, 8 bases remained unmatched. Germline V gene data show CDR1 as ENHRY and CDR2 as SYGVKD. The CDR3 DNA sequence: TGTGCCATCAGTGAGCCGGGACAGCCTCGGTCCTACGAGCAGTACTTC. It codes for CAISEPGQPRSYEQYF.

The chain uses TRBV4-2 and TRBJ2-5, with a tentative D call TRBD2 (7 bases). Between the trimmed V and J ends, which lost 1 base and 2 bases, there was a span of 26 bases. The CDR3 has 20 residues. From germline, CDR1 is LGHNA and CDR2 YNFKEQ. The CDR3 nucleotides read TGTGCCAGCAGCCAAGCCTTTACGATCCTCAGAGGGGGGGGGCAAGAGACCCAGTACTTC. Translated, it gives CASSQAFTILRGGGQETQYF.